This T cell receptor (beta chain) is from a study of identical twins (dated by TCRdb to 2016 to 2017). In terms of the full investigation: To test whether fetal clonotypes persist, this study deep-sequenced TCR alpha and beta repertoires from monozygotic twins, from unrelated adults of various ages, and from cord blood. To rule out contamination, replicate twin experiments were performed at different times with different library preparation protocols.

Receptors were amplified or captured by 5' RACE. TCRdb names Illumina HiSeq 2000 as the instrument used. Template switching added a universal primer binding site, and the final cDNA carried a unique molecular identifier that allowed TCR cDNA molecules to be counted accurately. First-strand cDNA for TCR alpha and beta chains was synthesized from specific primers in the conserved constant-segment region. To control for contamination, each cDNA library was double barcoded with a SMART-Mk sample barcode plus Illumina barcodes. TruSeq adapter sequences along with Illumina sample barcodes were introduced in two successive PCR steps. The TCR alpha and beta cDNA libraries were sequenced on the Illumina HiSeq platform using custom primers. Under the source paper's analysis protocol: MiGEC was used to process raw reads and extract unique molecular identifiers, and MiXCR was used to find CDR3 positions. Recombination models were inferred per individual with the repgenHMM and IGoR tools using an EM algorithm. The tcR package in R was used for shared clonotype analysis, with sharing normalized by the product of cloneset sizes. To study raw recombination free of thymic and clonal selection effects, out-of-frame nonproductive sequences were analyzed. TCRdb's own reprocessing of the public reads used fastp at Q25 and MiXCR and kept productive beta chains. One record per CDR3 amino acid sequence lists the most common genes and DNA. These V and J calls are TCRdb output, not the study's own analysis. A total of 1.5 million to 2 million distinct CDR3 sequences appear in this sample, about 32% of them only once. The ten most abundant clones make up roughly 0.3% of the sample.

The germline V gene yields MGHRA for CDR1 and YSYEKL for CDR2. Cut back by 1 base and 0 bases, the V and J ends lie 17 bases apart. Inclusive of the bounding cysteine and phenylalanine, the CDR3 is 18 residues long. Kept here is only the CDR3 DNA, which spans 54 bases and is read in frame from base 1. Only healthy Caucasian donors were included. General conclusions and limits of the study: Because the same donors could not be followed over many years, the conclusions relied on cross-sectional statistical analysis. Compared with coincidental sharing between unrelated individuals, an excess of low generation-probability sequences was observed among out-of-frame TCR alpha sequences shared between twins. Invariant T cells such as MAIT and iNKT could partly confound zero-insertion analyses, though diverse VJ usage argued against this for most clonotypes. In monozygotic twins, out-of-frame TCR alpha sharing was systematically underestimated by recombination models, although the models agreed with sharing between unrelated individuals. Abundant cord blood beta clonotypes carried fewer insertions; young adult naive repertoires showed a weaker similar trend, while memory repertoires showed none. The excess sharing between twins in beta out-of-frame sequences was weaker because fewer shared sequences reduced the signal-to-noise ratio.

About this clonotype: Its antigen remains undetermined. Base qualities are not at hand, and no much larger clone is one base apart.

The TCR sequence derives from a newborn girl in good health. The chain is made from TRBV4-1 and TRBJ2-3, with a tentative D gene TRBD2 over 5 matching bases. Sequencing used cord blood. The nucleotides are TGCGCCAGCAGCCAAGTTTTGGCTAGCTGGGCTAGCACAGATACGCAGTATTTT. Its translation reads: CASSQVLASWASTDTQYF.